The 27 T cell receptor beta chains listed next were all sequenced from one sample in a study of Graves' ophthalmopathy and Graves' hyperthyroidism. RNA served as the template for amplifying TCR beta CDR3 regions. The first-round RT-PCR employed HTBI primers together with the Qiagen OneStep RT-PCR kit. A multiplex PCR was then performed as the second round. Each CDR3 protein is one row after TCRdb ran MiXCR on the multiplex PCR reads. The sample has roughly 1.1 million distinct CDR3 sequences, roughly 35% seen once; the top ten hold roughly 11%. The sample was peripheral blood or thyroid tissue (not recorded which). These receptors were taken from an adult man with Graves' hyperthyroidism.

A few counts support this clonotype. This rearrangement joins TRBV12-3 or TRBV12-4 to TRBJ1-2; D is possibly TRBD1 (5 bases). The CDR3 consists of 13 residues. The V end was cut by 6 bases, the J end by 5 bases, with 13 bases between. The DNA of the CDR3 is TGTGCCAGCAGCGCAGACGACAGTTATGGCTACACCTTC. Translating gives CASSADDSYGYTF.

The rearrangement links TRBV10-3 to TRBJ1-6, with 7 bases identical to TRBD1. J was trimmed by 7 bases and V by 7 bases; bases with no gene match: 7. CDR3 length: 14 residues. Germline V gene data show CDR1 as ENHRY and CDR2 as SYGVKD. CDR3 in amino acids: CAITLTGRNSPLHF. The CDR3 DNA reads TGTGCCATCACCTTGACAGGGAGAAATTCACCCCTCCACTTT.

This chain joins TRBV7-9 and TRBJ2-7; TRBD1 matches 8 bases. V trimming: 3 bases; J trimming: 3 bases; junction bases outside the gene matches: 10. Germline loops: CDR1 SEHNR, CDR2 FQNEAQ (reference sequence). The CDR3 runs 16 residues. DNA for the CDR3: TGTGCCAGCAGCTTGCCTCGGGACAGGAGATACTACGAGCAGTACTTC. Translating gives CASSLPRDRRYYEQYF.

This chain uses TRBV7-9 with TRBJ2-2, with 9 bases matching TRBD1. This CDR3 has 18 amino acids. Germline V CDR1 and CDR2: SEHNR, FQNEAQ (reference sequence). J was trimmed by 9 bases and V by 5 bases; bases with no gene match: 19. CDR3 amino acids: CASSPTTGTGMILRELFF. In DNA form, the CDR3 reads TGTGCCAGCAGCCCAACTACCGGGACAGGGATGATTCTACGGGAGCTGTTTTTT.

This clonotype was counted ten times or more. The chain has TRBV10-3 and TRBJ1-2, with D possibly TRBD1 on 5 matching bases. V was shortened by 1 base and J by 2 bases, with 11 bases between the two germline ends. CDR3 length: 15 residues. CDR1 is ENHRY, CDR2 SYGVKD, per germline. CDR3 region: CAISELGPRNYGYTF. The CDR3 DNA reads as TGTGCCATCAGTGAGTTGGGGCCCCGAAACTATGGCTACACCTTC.

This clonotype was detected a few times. In DNA form, the CDR3 reads TGTGCCAGCAGACCCGACAGGGGCTCACCCCTCCACTTT. Encoded protein: CASRPDRGSPLHF. The chain employs TRBV7-8 and TRBJ1-6; 8 bases line up with TRBD1. The CDR3 length is 13 residues. The V segment lost 6 bases and the J segment 10 bases; nucleotides outside the gene matches: 5. Germline V gives CDR1 SGHVS, CDR2 FQNEAQ.

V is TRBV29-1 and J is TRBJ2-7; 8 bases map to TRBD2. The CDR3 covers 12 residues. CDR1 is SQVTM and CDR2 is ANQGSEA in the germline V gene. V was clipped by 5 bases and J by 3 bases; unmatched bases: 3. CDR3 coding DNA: TGCAGCGTTCTCGCGGGGGGCTACGAGCAGTACTTC. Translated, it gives CSVLAGGYEQYF.

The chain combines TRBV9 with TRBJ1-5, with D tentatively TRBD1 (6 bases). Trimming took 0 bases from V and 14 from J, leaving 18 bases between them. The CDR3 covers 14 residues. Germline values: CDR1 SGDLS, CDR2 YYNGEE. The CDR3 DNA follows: TGTGCCAGCAGCGTAGGTGGGACATGGGACCACGAGCATTTT. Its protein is CASSVGGTWDHEHF. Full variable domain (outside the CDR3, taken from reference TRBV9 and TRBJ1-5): DSGVTQTPKHLITATGQRVTLRCSPRSGDLSVYWYQQSLDQGLQFLIQYYNGEERAKGNILERFSAQQFPDLHSELNLSSLELGDSALYFCASSVGGTWDHEHFGDGTRLSIL.

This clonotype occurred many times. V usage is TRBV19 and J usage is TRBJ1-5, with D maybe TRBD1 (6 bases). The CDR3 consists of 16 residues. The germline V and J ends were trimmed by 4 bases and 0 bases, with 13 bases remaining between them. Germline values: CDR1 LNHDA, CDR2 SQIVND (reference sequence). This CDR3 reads CASSTNADSSNQPQHF. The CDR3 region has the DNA TGTGCCAGTAGTACCAACGCGGACAGTAGCAATCAGCCCCAGCATTTT. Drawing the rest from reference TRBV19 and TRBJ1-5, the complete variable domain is DGGITQSPKYLFRKEGQNVTLSCEQNLNHDAMYWYRQDPGQGLRLIYYSQIVNDFQKGDIAEGYSVSREKKESFPLTVTSAQKNPTAFYLCASSTNADSSNQPQHFGDGTRLSIL.

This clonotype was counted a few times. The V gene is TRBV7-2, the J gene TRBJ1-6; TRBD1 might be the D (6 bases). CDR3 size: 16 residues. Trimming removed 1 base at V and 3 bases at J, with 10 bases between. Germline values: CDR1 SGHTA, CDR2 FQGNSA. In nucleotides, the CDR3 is TGTGCCAGCAGCTTAGGGTCACAGGGCTATAATTCACCCCTCCACTTT. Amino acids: CASSLGSQGYNSPLHF.

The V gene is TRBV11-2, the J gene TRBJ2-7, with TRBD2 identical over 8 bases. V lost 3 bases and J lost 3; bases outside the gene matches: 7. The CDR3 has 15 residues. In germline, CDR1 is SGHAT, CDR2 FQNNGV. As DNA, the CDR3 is TGTGCCAGCAGCTTCCAGCGGGGGCCCTTCTACGAGCAGTACTTC. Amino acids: CASSFQRGPFYEQYF.

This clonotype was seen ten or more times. CDR3 nucleotides: TGCAGTGCCGACGACAGGGGAACTGAAGCTTTCTTT. Its protein is CSADDRGTEAFF. This sequence joins TRBV20-1 and TRBJ1-1; 8 nucleotides agree with TRBD1. Germline-derived CDR1 and CDR2 are DFQATT and SNEGSKA (reference sequence). The CDR3 runs to 12 residues. The J segment lost 5 bases and the V segment lost 6 bases, leaving 5 bases of the junction unmatched.

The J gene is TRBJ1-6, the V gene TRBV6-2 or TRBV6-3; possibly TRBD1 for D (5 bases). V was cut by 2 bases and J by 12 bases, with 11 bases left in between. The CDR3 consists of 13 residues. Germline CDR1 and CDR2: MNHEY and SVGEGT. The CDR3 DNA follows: TGTGCCAGCAGTTACAAGGGGCTCGGACCCCTCCACTTT. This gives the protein CASSYKGLGPLHF.

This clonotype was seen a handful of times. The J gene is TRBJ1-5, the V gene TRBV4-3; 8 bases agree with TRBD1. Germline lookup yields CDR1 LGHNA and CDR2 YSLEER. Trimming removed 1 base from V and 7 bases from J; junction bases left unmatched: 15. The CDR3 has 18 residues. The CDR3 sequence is CASSQGFETGVSGQPQHF. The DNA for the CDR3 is TGCGCCAGCAGCCAAGGTTTCGAGACAGGGGTTTCTGGACAGCCCCAGCATTTT.

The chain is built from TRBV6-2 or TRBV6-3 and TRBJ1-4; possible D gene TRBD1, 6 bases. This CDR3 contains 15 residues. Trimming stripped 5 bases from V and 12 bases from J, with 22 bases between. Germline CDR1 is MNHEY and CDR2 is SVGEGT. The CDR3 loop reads CASSGSTGILEELFF. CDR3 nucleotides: TGTGCCAGCAGTGGTTCCACAGGGATTCTGGAAGAACTGTTTTTT.

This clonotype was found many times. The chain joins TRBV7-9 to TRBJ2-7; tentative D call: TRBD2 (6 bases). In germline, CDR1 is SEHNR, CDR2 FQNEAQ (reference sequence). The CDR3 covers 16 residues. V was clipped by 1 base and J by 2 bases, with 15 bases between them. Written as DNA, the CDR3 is TGTGCCAGCAGCTTAGTAGTGCGGCGGGGCACCTACGAGCAGTACTTC. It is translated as CASSLVVRRGTYEQYF. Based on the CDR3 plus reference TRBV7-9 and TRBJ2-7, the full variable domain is DTGVSQNPRHKITKRGQNVTFRCDPISEHNRLYWYRQTLGQGPEFLTYFQNEAQLEKSRLLSDRFSAERPKGSFSTLEIQRTEQGDSAMYLCASSLVVRRGTYEQYFGPGTRLTVT.

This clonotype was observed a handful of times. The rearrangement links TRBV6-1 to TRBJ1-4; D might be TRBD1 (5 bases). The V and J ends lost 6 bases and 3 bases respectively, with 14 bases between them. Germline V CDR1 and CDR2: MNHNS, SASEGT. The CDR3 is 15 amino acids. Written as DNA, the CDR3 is TGTGCCAGCAGGCGCACAGGCGACTCTAATGAAAAACTGTTTTTT. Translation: CASRRTGDSNEKLFF.

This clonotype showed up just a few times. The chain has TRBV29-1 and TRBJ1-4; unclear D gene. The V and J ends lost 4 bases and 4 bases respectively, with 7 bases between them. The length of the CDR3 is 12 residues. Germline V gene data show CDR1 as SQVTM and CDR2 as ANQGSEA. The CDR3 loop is CSVGSSNEKLFF. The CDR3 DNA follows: TGCAGCGTTGGTTCCAGTAATGAAAAACTGTTTTTT.

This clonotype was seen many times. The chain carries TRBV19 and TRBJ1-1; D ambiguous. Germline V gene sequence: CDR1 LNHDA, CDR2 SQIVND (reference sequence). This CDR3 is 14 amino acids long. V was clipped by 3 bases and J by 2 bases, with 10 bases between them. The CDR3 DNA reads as TGTGCCAGTAGTATGGAGAGGAGTAACACTGAAGCTTTCTTT. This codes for CASSMERSNTEAFF.

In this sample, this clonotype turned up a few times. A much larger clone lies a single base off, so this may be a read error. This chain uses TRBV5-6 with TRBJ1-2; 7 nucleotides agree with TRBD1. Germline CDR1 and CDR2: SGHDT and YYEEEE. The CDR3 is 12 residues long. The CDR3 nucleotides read TGTGCCAGCGGCTTCGGGACAGACCTTCGACGCTTC. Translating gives CASGFGTDLRRF.

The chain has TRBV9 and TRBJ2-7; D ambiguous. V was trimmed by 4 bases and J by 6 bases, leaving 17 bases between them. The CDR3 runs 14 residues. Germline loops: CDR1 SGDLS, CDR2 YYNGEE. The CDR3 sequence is CASSTTTGPLEQYF. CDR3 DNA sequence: TGTGCCAGCAGCACAACGACTGGGCCTCTCGAGCAGTACTTC. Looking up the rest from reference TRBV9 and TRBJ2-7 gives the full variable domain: DSGVTQTPKHLITATGQRVTLRCSPRSGDLSVYWYQQSLDQGLQFLIQYYNGEERAKGNILERFSAQQFPDLHSELNLSSLELGDSALYFCASSTTTGPLEQYFGPGTRLTVT.

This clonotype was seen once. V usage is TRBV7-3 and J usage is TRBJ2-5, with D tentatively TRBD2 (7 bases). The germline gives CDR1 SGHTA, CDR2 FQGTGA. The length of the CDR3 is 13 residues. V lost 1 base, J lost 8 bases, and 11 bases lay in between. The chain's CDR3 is CASSLKGGDTQYF. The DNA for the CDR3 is TGTGCCAGCAGCTTAAAAGGGGGGGACACCCAGTACTTC.

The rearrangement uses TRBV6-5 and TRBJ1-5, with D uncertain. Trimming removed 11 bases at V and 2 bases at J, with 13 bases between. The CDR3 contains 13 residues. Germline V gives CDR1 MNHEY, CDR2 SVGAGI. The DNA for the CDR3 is TGTGCCGGAAGGGAGAGTGGCAATCAGCCCCAGCATTTT. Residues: CAGRESGNQPQHF.

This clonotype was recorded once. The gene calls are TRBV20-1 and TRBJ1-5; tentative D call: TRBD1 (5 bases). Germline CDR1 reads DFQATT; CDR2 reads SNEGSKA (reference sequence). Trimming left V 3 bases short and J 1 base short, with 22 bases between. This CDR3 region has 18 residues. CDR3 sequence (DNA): TGCAGTGCTAGTGTGGTGGGGCAGCTCCTATTGAGCAATCAGCCCCAGCATTTT. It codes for CSASVVGQLLLSNQPQHF.

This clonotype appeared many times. The DNA for the CDR3 is TGTGCCAGCAGCCGAGGGACTAGGCCCGCGTGGGAGCAGTACTTC. Residues: CASSRGTRPAWEQYF. This chain uses TRBV7-2 with TRBJ2-7; 8 bases line up with TRBD2. With 5 bases clipped from V and 7 bases from J, the junction kept 13 bases outside the gene matches. The germline CDR1 and CDR2 sequences are SGHTA and FQGNSA. This CDR3 comprises 15 residues.

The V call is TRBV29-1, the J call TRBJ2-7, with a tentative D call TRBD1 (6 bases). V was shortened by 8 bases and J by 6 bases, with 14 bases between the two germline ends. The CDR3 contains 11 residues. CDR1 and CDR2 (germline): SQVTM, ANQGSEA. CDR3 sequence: CSQVIGGEQYF. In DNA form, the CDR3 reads TGCAGCCAAGTAATAGGGGGCGAGCAGTACTTC.

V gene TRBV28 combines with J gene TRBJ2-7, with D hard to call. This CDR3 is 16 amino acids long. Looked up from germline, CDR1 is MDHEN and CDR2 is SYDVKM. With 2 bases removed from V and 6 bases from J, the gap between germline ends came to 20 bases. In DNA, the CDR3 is TGTGCCAGCAGTTTACCCCCTCGAGGCCGATCATTCGAGCAGTACTTC. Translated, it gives CASSLPPRGRSFEQYF.